The next 2 T cell receptor beta chains were all read from a single sample in a study of T-cell reconstitution after alpha-beta-depleted transplantation in children. Molecular barcoding with unique molecular identifiers was used for the TCRbeta library. TCRdb ran MiXCR on the PCR reads and lists one entry per CDR3 protein. The sample has 500,000 to 600,000 distinct CDR3 sequences; around a third are singletons. Sequenced here: PBMCs from the stem cell graft donor, sampled from the stem cell graft. The receptors were gathered from a human donor who donated a stem cell graft to a child with aplastic anemia.

This sequence joins TRBV18 and TRBJ1-6; D may be TRBD1 (5 bases). CDR1 and CDR2 (germline): KGHSH, LQKENI. The CDR3 covers 16 residues. V was clipped by 3 bases and J by 4 bases, with 13 bases between them. In nucleotides, the CDR3 is TGTGCCAGCTCACCGTCCGTCGGGGCATATAATTCACCCCTCCACTTT. This sequence encodes CASSPSVGAYNSPLHF.

V and J are TRBV6-2 or TRBV6-3 and TRBJ2-5; D is ambiguous. Germline V gives CDR1 MNHEY, CDR2 SVGEGT. The V end was cut by 2 bases, the J end by 4 bases, with 5 bases between. This CDR3 contains 12 residues. CDR3 region: CASSYPPETQYF. CDR3 nucleotide sequence: TGTGCCAGCAGTTACCCCCCAGAGACCCAGTACTTC.